One and the same sample provided the 9 T cell receptor beta chains below, sequenced in a study of OX40 agonist ivuxolimab in advanced cancers. TCRdb keeps only in-frame clones here, not all; method: immunoSEQ multiplex PCR. The sample consists of approximately 73,000 clones, approximately 88% of them appearing once. This specimen was CD4+ or CD8+ T cells sorted from blood, taken in a trial of the OX40 agonist ivuxolimab. Receptor source: an adult with an advanced solid tumor such as melanoma, head and neck, liver or kidney cancer.

This chain joins TRBV11-3 and TRBJ2-2; D is uncertain. CDR3 length: 12 amino acids. Germline V gene data show CDR1 as SGHNT and CDR2 as YENEEA. V was shortened by 5 bases and J by 6 bases, with 7 bases between the two germline ends. This CDR3 reads CASSPRSGELFF. In nucleotides, the CDR3 is TGTGCCAGCAGCCCCCGATCCGGGGAGCTGTTTTTT.

The chain carries TRBV7-6 and TRBJ2-1, with a possible D match to TRBD2 (6 bases). CDR3 size: 15 residues. Trimming left V 2 bases short and J 2 bases short, with 10 bases between. Germline values: CDR1 SGHVS, CDR2 FNYEAQ. The CDR3 sequence: CASSLTGAAYNEQFF. CDR3 nucleotide sequence: TGTGCCAGCAGCTTAACGGGAGCTGCCTACAATGAGCAGTTCTTC. The variable domain in full, completed from reference TRBV7-6 and TRBJ2-1, reads GAGVSQSPRYKVTKRGQDVALRCDPISGHVSLYWYRQALGQGPEFLTYFNYEAQQDKSGLPNDRFSAERPEGSISTLTIQRTEQRDSAMYRCASSLTGAAYNEQFFGPGTRLTVL.

This chain uses TRBV28 with TRBJ1-1, with 9 bases matching TRBD1. This CDR3 contains 17 residues. The germline V gene encodes CDR1 MDHEN and CDR2 SYDVKM. V shed 2 bases, J shed 0 bases, and the junction held 7 bases outside the gene matches. CDR3: CASSLGSQGAMNTEAFF. The CDR3 DNA is TGTGCCAGCAGTTTAGGTTCACAGGGGGCAATGAACACTGAAGCTTTCTTT.

The chain combines TRBV27 with TRBJ2-3; D is perhaps TRBD1 (7 bases). This CDR3 is 14 amino acids long. In germline, CDR1 is MNHEY, CDR2 SMNVEV (reference sequence). V was pared by 6 bases and J by 3 bases, with 13 bases between. In nucleotides, the CDR3 is TGTGCCAGCAGCCCGACAGGGAGGACAGATACGCAGTATTTT. Protein product: CASSPTGRTDTQYF.

V is TRBV27 and J is TRBJ2-7, with 9 nucleotides matching TRBD2. Losses at the gene ends were 3 bases for V and 4 bases for J; bases not matched to a gene: 4. The CDR3 runs 14 residues. CDR1 and CDR2 (germline): MNHEY, SMNVEV (reference sequence). The CDR3 sequence: CASSFSGSIYEQYF. The CDR3 bases are TGTGCCAGCAGTTTTAGCGGGAGCATTTACGAGCAGTACTTC.

This clone has just a few counts. V gene TRBV30 combines with J gene TRBJ1-1; no firm D call. CDR3 length equals 14 residues. Germline values: CDR1 GTSNPN, CDR2 SVGIG (reference sequence). V lost 3 bases and J 5 bases, leaving 16 bases between the germline ends. The CDR3 sequence is CAWRESRLWTEAFF. The DNA of the CDR3 is TGTGCCTGGAGGGAGTCCCGGTTATGGACTGAAGCTTTCTTT.

J is TRBJ2-7 and V is TRBV5-1, with 11 bases matching TRBD2. Germline CDR1 SGHRS, CDR2 YFSETQ. With 2 bases clipped from V and 6 bases from J, the junction kept 4 bases outside the gene matches. The CDR3 length is 14 residues. Written as DNA, the CDR3 is TGCGCCAGCAGCTTACTAGCGGGAGTACGCGAGCAGTACTTC. Amino acids: CASSLLAGVREQYF.

The rearrangement links TRBV6-1 to TRBJ2-1, with TRBD2 as a possible D gene (6 bases). This CDR3 contains 13 residues. The germline V and J ends were trimmed by 8 bases and 7 bases, with 15 bases remaining between them. CDR1 and CDR2 from the germline V gene are MNHNS and SASEGT. CDR3 sequence: CASRDFQGNEQFF. In DNA, the CDR3 is TGTGCCAGCCGGGACTTCCAAGGGAATGAGCAGTTCTTC.

The chain links TRBV2 to TRBJ2-1; D ambiguous. The CDR3 has 14 amino acids. Germline-derived CDR1 and CDR2 are SNHLY and FYNNEI. Between the trimmed V and J ends, which lost 3 bases and 7 bases, there was a span of 13 bases. CDR3 bases: TGTGCCAGCAGTGAGGCAGGCAGATTAAATGAGCAGTTCTTC. Amino acid sequence: CASSEAGRLNEQFF.